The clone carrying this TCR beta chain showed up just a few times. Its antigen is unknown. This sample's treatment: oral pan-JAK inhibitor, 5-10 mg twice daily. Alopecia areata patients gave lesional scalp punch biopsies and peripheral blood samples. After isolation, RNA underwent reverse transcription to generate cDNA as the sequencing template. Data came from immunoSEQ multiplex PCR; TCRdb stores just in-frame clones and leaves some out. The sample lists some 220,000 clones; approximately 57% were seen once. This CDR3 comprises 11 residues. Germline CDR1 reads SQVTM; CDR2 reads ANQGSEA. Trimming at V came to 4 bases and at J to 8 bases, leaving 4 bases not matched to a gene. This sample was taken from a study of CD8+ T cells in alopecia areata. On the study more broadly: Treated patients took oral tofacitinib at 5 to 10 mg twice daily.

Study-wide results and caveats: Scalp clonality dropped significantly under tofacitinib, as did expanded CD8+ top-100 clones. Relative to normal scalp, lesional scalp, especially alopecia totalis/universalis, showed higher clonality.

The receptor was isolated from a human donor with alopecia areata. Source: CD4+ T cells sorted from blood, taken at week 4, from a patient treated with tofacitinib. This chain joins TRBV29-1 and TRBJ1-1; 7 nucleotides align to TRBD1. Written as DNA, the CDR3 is TGCAGCGTTGTTGGGACAGCCGAAGCTTTCTTT. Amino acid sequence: CSVVGTAEAFF.